These T cell receptor beta chains were read from a single sample in a study of OX40 agonist ivuxolimab in advanced cancers. Produced via immunoSEQ multiplex PCR; TCRdb's table is partial and in-frame only. The sample consists of approximately 54,000 clones, under 95% of them appearing once. The sequencing here drew on CD4+ or CD8+ T cells sorted from blood, taken in a trial of the OX40 agonist ivuxolimab. The receptor set was obtained from an adult with an advanced solid tumor such as melanoma, head and neck, liver or kidney cancer. Each CDR3 is given with its conserved first and last residue. A D gene is named only where the DNA matches it firmly. The size of a clone is reported for some rows only, either as once, few or many, or as a class for expanded clones.

>TRBJ1-5|TRBV21-1|.|.
TGTGCCAGCAACCCCAGGACGGGGACGGATCAGCCCCAGCATTTT
CASNPRTGTDQPQHF
>TRBJ1-2|TRBV27|.|.
TGTGCCAGCAGTTTGGACGGGGGAGATGGCTACACCTTC
CASSLDGGDGYTF
>TRBJ2-7|TRBV27|once|.
TGTGCCAGCAGTTTAAAGGGCGTGGGCTCCTACGAGCAGTACTTC
CASSLKGVGSYEQYF
>TRBJ2-5|TRBV27|.|.
TGTGCCAGCAGTTGGGGGAGTGGAGAGACCCAGTACTTC
CASSWGSGETQYF
>TRBJ2-7|TRBV27|.|TRBD1
TGTGCCAGCAGTTCCGCCGACAGGGGGCTTTTCAAGCAGTACTTC
CASSSADRGLFKQYF
>TRBJ2-2|TRBV10-3|.|TRBD2
TGTGCCATCAGTGAGGTAGCGGGAGTATTAACCGGGGAGCTGTTTTTT
CAISEVAGVLTGELFF
>TRBJ2-7|TRBV7-6|.|TRBD1
TGTGCCAGCAGCTTGGGACAGGGGGACGACGAGCAGTACTTC
CASSLGQGDDEQYF
>TRBJ1-2|TRBV9|.|.
TGTGCCAGCAGCGTAGACGCGGGCAGACCATCCTATGGCTACACCTTC
CASSVDAGRPSYGYTF
>TRBJ2-7|TRBV9|.|.
TGTGCCAGCAGCGTAAGTTCGGGACCGTCCTCCTACGAGCAGTACTTC
CASSVSSGPSSYEQYF
>TRBJ2-1|TRBV25-1|.|.
TGTGCCAGCAGTGAAGGTCCTGACGGTGAGCAGTTCTTC
CASSEGPDGEQFF
>TRBJ2-3|TRBV27|.|TRBD2
TGTGCCAGCAGTTCAAGGACTAGCGGGAGGACAGATACGCAGTATTTT
CASSSRTSGRTDTQYF
>TRBJ2-7|TRBV9|.|.
TGTGCCAGCAGCGTATGGGACGGCAACGAGCAGTACTTC
CASSVWDGNEQYF
>TRBJ1-3|TRBV21-1|once|.
TGTGCCAGCAGCCCGAGGAAGTTCCGGGTGAGGCACTCTGGAAACACCATATATTTT
CASSPRKFRVRHSGNTIYF
>TRBJ1-5|TRBV2|few|.
TGTGCCAGCAGTGAAGTGAGTCCCAATCAGCCCCAGCATTTT
CASSEVSPNQPQHF
>TRBJ2-3|TRBV9|.|.
TGTGCCAGCAGCCTGTTACAGGGTCCAGATACGCAGTATTTT
CASSLLQGPDTQYF
>TRBJ2-1|TRBV7-3|few|.
TGTGCCAGCAGCTTAACCGGGATCGAGCAGTTCTTC
CASSLTGIEQFF
>TRBJ2-1|TRBV6-5|.|TRBD2
TGTGCCAGCAGTCGGACTAGCGGGGGCTACAATGAGCAGTTCTTC
CASSRTSGGYNEQFF
>TRBJ2-7|TRBV4-3|.|.
TGCGCCAGCAGCCAATTAACAGGGCGCTACGAGCAGTACTTC
CASSQLTGRYEQYF
>TRBJ1-1|TRBV19|.|TRBD1
TGTGCCAGTAGTATGGGACAGGGGAGAACTGAAGCTTTCTTT
CASSMGQGRTEAFF
>TRBJ2-5|TRBV7-8|once|.
TGTGCCAGCAGCCACGAGGGGGTGGTGAAGACCCAGTACTTC
CASSHEGVVKTQYF
>TRBJ2-1|TRBV27|.|.
TGTGCCAGCAGTGTACTGGATTCTACCAACAATGAGCAGTTCTTC
CASSVLDSTNNEQFF
>TRBJ1-3|TRBV11-3|few|.
TGTGCCAGCAGCTTAGAGGTCCGGACAGAACATTATAACTCTGGAAACACCATATATTTT
CASSLEVRTEHYNSGNTIYF
>TRBJ1-1|TRBV5-6|.|.
TGTGCCAGCAGCTTCTACAGGGACTATTTGAACACTGAAGCTTTCTTT
CASSFYRDYLNTEAFF
>TRBJ1-6|TRBV30|.|TRBD1
TGTGCCTGGTGGCATCCGGGACAGGGTTTCGGTTCACCCCTCCACTTT
CAWWHPGQGFGSPLHF
>TRBJ1-2|TRBV6-5|.|.
TGTGCCAGCAGTTTCCAGGGAGATGGCTACACCTTC
CASSFQGDGYTF
>TRBJ2-1|TRBV12-5|.|TRBD2
TGTGCTAGTGGCCTCCAGCGGGGGGGCAACGATGAGCAGTTCTTC
CASGLQRGGNDEQFF
>TRBJ2-7|TRBV7-9|.|.
TGTGCCAGCAGCTTCTATGGCTCCTACGAGCAGTACTTC
CASSFYGSYEQYF
>TRBJ1-3|TRBV30|once|TRBD1
TGTGCCTGGAGTATTGGGACAGGGTTAGGAAACACCATATATTTT
CAWSIGTGLGNTIYF
>TRBJ2-7|TRBV30|.|TRBD1
TGTGCCTGGGGACAGGGGGCTTCCTACGAGCAGTACTTC
CAWGQGASYEQYF
>TRBJ2-5|TRBV9|.|TRBD2
TGTGCCAGCAGCCCACGACTAGCCCCGGGGGGAGAGACCCAGTACTTC
CASSPRLAPGGETQYF
>TRBJ2-7|TRBV19|.|TRBD1
TGTGCCAGTAGTCCGGGACAGGGGGAATACGAGCAGTACTTC
CASSPGQGEYEQYF
>TRBJ1-2|TRBV19|.|TRBD1
TGTGCCAGTAGTCCCCTTCCGGGACAGGGATCTGGCTACACCTTC
CASSPLPGQGSGYTF
>TRBJ1-3|TRBV30|.|.
TGTGCCTGGAGGGGAATTGGAAACACCATATATTTT
CAWRGIGNTIYF
>TRBJ2-1|TRBV19|.|TRBD2
TGTGCCAGTAGTTACGGGACTAGAGGGGGGCATGAGCAGTTCTTC
CASSYGTRGGHEQFF
>TRBJ1-2|TRBV6-5|.|.
TGTGCCAGCAGTTACTTAGGGCAGGATGATGGCTACACCTTC
CASSYLGQDDGYTF
>TRBJ2-5|TRBV13|.|TRBD1
TGTGCCAGCAGCTCGCGACAGGGCCGATCGGAGACCCAGTACTTC
CASSSRQGRSETQYF
>TRBJ2-2|TRBV19|.|TRBD1
TGTGCCAGTAGTCGTTACACAGGGGGTAAGAACACCGGGGAGCTGTTTTTT
CASSRYTGGKNTGELFF
>TRBJ2-1|TRBV6-5|.|.
TGTGCCAGCAGTTACTTACTCGGGAGCTCCTACAATGAGCAGTTCTTC
CASSYLLGSSYNEQFF